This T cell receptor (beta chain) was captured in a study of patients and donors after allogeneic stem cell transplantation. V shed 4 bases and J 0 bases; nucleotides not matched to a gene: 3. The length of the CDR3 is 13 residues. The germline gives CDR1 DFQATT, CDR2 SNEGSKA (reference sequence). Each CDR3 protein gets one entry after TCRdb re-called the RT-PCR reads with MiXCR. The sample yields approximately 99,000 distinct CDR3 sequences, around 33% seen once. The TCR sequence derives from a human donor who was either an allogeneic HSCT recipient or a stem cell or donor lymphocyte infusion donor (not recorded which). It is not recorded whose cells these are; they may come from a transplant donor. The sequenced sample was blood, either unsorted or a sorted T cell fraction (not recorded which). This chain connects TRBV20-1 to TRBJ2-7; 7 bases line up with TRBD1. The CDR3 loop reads CSAKDRSSYEQYF. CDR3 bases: TGCAGTGCTAAGGACAGGAGCTCCTACGAGCAGTACTTC.